This T cell receptor beta chain was found in a study of blood T cell repertoires in COVID-19. Study summary: The cDNA or gDNA used as material had been derived from T cells, B-cell-depleted T cells, or PBMCs.

Trimming at V came to 5 bases and at J to 8 bases, leaving 12 bases not matched to a gene. CDR3 size: 15 residues. Germline values: CDR1 SGHTA, CDR2 FQGNSA. Per the original methods: Estimates of nucleated cell counts were drawn from the amplification of reference gene primers. The protocol was immunoSEQ multiplex PCR, while the TCRdb copy is restricted to in-frame clones and leaves out a portion. That table is the source of V, J and clone size, and D and trimming were worked out from the DNA. Among tens of thousands of clones, approximately 87% were seen once, and the ten largest hold around 12%. This clone was picked up one time.

The TCR was taken from a human donor in a cohort sampled during active COVID-19. The rearrangement uses TRBV7-2 and TRBJ1-3, with 7 bases aligning to TRBD1. The sequencing input was peripheral blood. DNA of the CDR3: TGTGCCAGCAGCCGCGGGGGGCCAGGGGGAGACACCATATATTTT. It yields the protein CASSRGGPGGDTIYF.